The clone carrying this TCR beta chain showed up just once. Its antigen is unidentified. The junction and the germline gene differ at one end; a read error may be behind it. This sample includes further DNA sequences coding for the same CDR3. The sample originates from a study of shared clonotypes between healthy human individuals. Study-level background: Aged 18 to 49, the donors were a couple of women and a few men. Study-wide results and limits: Estimated richness was generally greater in naive than memory subsets.

At deep level, the assay was performed. The protocol was immunoSEQ multiplex PCR, while the TCRdb copy is restricted to in-frame clones and leaves out a portion. The data hold about 680,000 clones, with around three quarters observed a single time. The source is a woman in her 30s in good health. Sequenced material: memory CD4+ T cells sorted from blood. Noted subset: CD45RA-negative fraction.

In DNA form, the CDR3 reads TGTGCCAGCAGGCTAACGATGAACACTGAAGCCTTCTTT. Protein sequence: CASRLTMNTEAFF. V usage is TRBV5-6 and J usage is TRBJ1-1, with D unclear. Germline V gene sequence: CDR1 SGHDT, CDR2 YYEEEE. CDR3 length: 13 residues.